This passage covers 5 T cell receptor beta chains from one sample sequenced in a study of shared clonotypes between healthy human individuals. The assay was immunoSEQ multiplex PCR, and TCRdb's table has in-frame clones only and misses some. Here the sample spans fewer than 1.4 million clones, about 84% being singletons. The sample comprised memory CD4+ T cells from PBMCs. Subset indicated: CD45RA-negative fraction. The receptor set was obtained from a man between 18 and 29 years old in good health. Some clones in this sample may be carry-over from other donors' samples.

The rearrangement joins TRBV25-1 to TRBJ2-5; D remains ambiguous. This CDR3 is 15 amino acids long. CDR1 and CDR2 from the germline V gene are MGHDK and SYGVNS. V lost 3 bases and J lost 5, with 16 bases in between. The CDR3 DNA is TGTGCCAGCAGTGATCCGGGCTTGGGTGGGGAGACCCAGTACTTC. Amino acid sequence: CASSDPGLGGETQYF.

The chain carries TRBV5-4 and TRBJ2-5; no definite D call. This CDR3 region has 13 residues. The V gene lost 4 bases and the J gene lost 5 bases, with 12 bases spanning the gap. CDR1 and CDR2 from the germline V gene are SGHNT and YYREEE (reference sequence). DNA for the CDR3: TGTGCCAGCAGCGGAGCCGCGCCGGAGACCCAGTACTTC. It codes for CASSGAAPETQYF.

This sequence joins TRBV5-5 and TRBJ1-1; 7 bases match TRBD1. Looked up from germline, CDR1 is SGHKS and CDR2 is YYEKEE (reference sequence). The CDR3 extends over 13 amino acids. With V trimmed by 2 bases and J by 4 bases, 2 bases remained unmatched. The CDR3 region has the DNA TGTGCCAGCAGCTTTCCAGGGGGCACTGAAGCTTTCTTT. It translates to CASSFPGGTEAFF. The whole variable domain, filled in from reference TRBV5-5 and TRBJ1-1, reads DAGVTQSPTHLIKTRGQQVTLRCSPISGHKSVSWYQQVLGQGPQFIFQYYEKEERGRGNFPDRFSARQFPNYSSELNVNALLLGDSALYLCASSFPGGTEAFFGQGTRLTVV.

The chain recombines TRBV9 with TRBJ2-5; TRBD2 matches 9 bases. The ends lost 2 bases at V and 4 bases at J; junction bases unmatched: 3. The CDR3 is 14 residues long. The germline V gene has CDR1 SGDLS and CDR2 YYNGEE. The CDR3 nucleotides are TGTGCCAGCAGCGTGGGCGGGAGGGCAGAGACCCAGTACTTC. Its protein is CASSVGGRAETQYF.

With regard to this clone: A much larger clonotype is one base distant, so this may be a read error. The genes are TRBV27 and TRBJ1-1; 8 bases are shared with TRBD1. The CDR3 loop spans 12 amino acids. Germline CDR1 and CDR2: MNHEY and SMNVEV (reference sequence). With 11 bases clipped from V and 7 bases from J, the junction kept 9 bases outside the gene matches. CDR3 sequence reads: CAGGGQVYEAFF. The CDR3 nucleotides are TGTGCCGGCGGGGGACAGGTTTATGAAGCTTTCTTT.